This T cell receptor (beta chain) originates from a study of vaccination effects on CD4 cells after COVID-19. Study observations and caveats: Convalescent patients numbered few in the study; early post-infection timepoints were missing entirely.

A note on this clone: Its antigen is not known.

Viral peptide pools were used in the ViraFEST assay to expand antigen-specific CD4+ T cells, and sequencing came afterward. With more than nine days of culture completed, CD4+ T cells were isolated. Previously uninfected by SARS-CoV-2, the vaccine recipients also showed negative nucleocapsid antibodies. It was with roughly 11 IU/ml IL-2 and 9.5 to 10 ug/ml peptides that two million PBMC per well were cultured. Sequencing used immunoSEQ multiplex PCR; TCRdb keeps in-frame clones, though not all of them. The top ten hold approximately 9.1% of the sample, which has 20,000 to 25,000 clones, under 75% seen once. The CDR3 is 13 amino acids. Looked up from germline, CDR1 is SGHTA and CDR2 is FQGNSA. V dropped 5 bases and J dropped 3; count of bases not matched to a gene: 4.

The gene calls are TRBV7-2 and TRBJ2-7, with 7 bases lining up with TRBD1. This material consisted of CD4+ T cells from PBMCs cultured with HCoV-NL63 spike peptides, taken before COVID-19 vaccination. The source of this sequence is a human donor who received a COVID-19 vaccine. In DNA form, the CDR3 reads TGTGCCAGCAGCCGGGACAGCCTCTACGAGCAGTACTTC. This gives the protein CASSRDSLYEQYF.